The 25 T cell receptor beta chains reported below all come from one sample, sequenced in a study of CD8 T cells in Susac syndrome. RNA, at 0.5 to 1 ug, was reverse transcribed with random hexamers. TCRdb reprocessed the immunoSEQ multiplex PCR reads via MiXCR and lists one record per CDR3 protein. The sample lists about 180,000 distinct CDR3 sequences; approximately 95% were seen once. The sample was CD4+ T cells from PBMCs. The receptors originated from a human donor with multiple sclerosis.

This chain connects TRBV29-1 to TRBJ2-5, with a tentative D call TRBD2 (5 bases). Germline loops: CDR1 SQVTM, CDR2 ANQGSEA. V dropped 5 bases and J dropped 5 bases, with 15 bases sitting between them. This CDR3 is built from 13 residues. The CDR3 sequence is CSVRASSGETQYF. The CDR3 DNA sequence: TGCAGCGTTCGGGCTAGCAGTGGGGAGACCCAGTACTTC.

The V call is TRBV6-4, the J call TRBJ2-2; D perhaps matches TRBD2 (6 bases). Trimming removed 4 bases at V and 6 bases at J, with 9 bases between. In germline, CDR1 is MRHNA, CDR2 SNTAGT. The CDR3 has 13 residues. This CDR3 is CASSGLASGELFF. CDR3 DNA: TGTGCCAGCAGTGGGCTAGCGTCCGGGGAGCTGTTTTTT.

J is TRBJ2-5 and V is TRBV12-3 or TRBV12-4; D uncertain. There are 13 residues in the CDR3. Between the trimmed V and J ends, which lost 5 bases and 5 bases, there was a span of 12 bases. In nucleotides, the CDR3 is TGTGCCAGCAGTCCCCCTGTAGAGGAGACCCAGTACTTC. Encoded protein: CASSPPVEETQYF.

V and J are TRBV6-5 and TRBJ1-1, with a tentative D call TRBD1 (5 bases). Trimming shortened V by 2 bases and J by 6 bases, and 7 bases separated the two germline ends. The CDR3 is made up of 12 amino acids. Germline values: CDR1 MNHEY, CDR2 SVGAGI. The CDR3 here is CASSYGGAEAFF. The CDR3 DNA is TGTGCCAGCAGTTACGGGGGGGCTGAAGCTTTCTTT.

The chain carries TRBV11-2 and TRBJ2-5, with 13 bases lining up with TRBD2. After removal of 7 bases from V and 4 bases from J, the junction contained 3 bases not matched to a gene. CDR3 size: 14 residues. The germline gives CDR1 SGHAT, CDR2 FQNNGV. CDR3 nucleotide sequence: TGTGCCAGCAACGGACTAGCGGGGGCAGAGACCCAGTACTTC. Its translation: CASNGLAGAETQYF.

This clonotype was found once. This chain connects TRBV5-1 to TRBJ2-3; D is unclear. V lost 0 bases, J lost 3 bases, and 14 bases lay in between. From germline, CDR1 is SGHRS and CDR2 YFSETQ. The CDR3 has 16 amino acids. CDR3 bases: TGCGCCAGCAGCTTGGATTCGGGCGCCAAAACAGATACGCAGTATTTT. Residues: CASSLDSGAKTDTQYF.

The chain recombines TRBV7-9 with TRBJ2-2; no firm D call. The CDR3 has 15 residues. Germline loops: CDR1 SEHNR, CDR2 FQNEAQ (reference sequence). V shed 5 bases and J shed 6 bases, with 16 bases lying between them. Here the CDR3 reads CASSESRLIAGELFF. CDR3 sequence (DNA): TGTGCCAGCAGCGAATCCAGACTGATCGCCGGGGAGCTGTTTTTT.

This chain joins TRBV7-9 and TRBJ1-1, with D unresolved. The CDR3 has 16 amino acids. Trimming took 2 bases from V and 6 from J, leaving 19 bases between them. Germline CDR1 reads SEHNR; CDR2 reads FQNEAQ (reference sequence). The chain's CDR3 is CASSLPAGNSNAEAFF. The CDR3 nucleotides are TGTGCCAGCAGCTTACCGGCCGGAAATTCCAACGCTGAAGCTTTCTTT.

The genes are TRBV4-3 and TRBJ1-5, with 10 bases identical to TRBD1. CDR1 and CDR2 from the germline V gene are LGHNA and YSLEER. J was trimmed by 7 bases and V by 0 bases; bases with no gene match: 6. CDR3 length: 16 amino acids. The CDR3 nucleotides are TGCGCCAGCAGCCAAGATGCGGGGACAGGGGAACAGCCCCAGCATTTT. Amino acids: CASSQDAGTGEQPQHF.

This clonotype occurred once. The chain carries TRBV5-4 and TRBJ1-2, with TRBD1 matching 11 bases. The CDR3 length is 15 residues. CDR1 is SGHNT and CDR2 is YYREEE in the germline V gene (reference sequence). V lost 3 bases, J lost 4 bases, and 5 bases stayed unmatched. CDR3 loop: CASSYDGTGGYGYTF. The CDR3 region has the DNA TGTGCCAGCAGCTACGACGGGACAGGGGGCTATGGCTACACCTTC.

The chain is built from TRBV20-1 and TRBJ2-3; 9 bases line up with TRBD2. V lost 0 bases, J lost 7 bases, and 8 bases stayed unmatched. Germline CDR1 reads DFQATT; CDR2 reads SNEGSKA (reference sequence). This CDR3 is built from 15 residues. The CDR3 reads CSARDRVSGGYTQYF. The CDR3 DNA sequence: TGCAGTGCTAGAGATCGGGTTAGCGGGGGCTATACGCAGTATTTT.

The chain links TRBV6-6 to TRBJ2-3, with a tentative D call TRBD2 (7 bases). CDR3 size: 16 residues. CDR1 and CDR2 (germline): MNHNY, SVGAGI (reference sequence). V dropped 4 bases and J dropped 3 bases, with 17 bases sitting between them. CDR3 sequence reads: CASSSLRGGPTDTQYF. CDR3 DNA: TGTGCCAGCAGTTCCTTGAGGGGGGGTCCTACAGATACGCAGTATTTT.

J is TRBJ2-5 and V is TRBV20-1; perhaps TRBD2 as D (6 bases). V shed 6 bases and J shed 2 bases, with 16 bases lying between them. Germline V CDR1 and CDR2: DFQATT, SNEGSKA (reference sequence). The CDR3 consists of 14 residues. The CDR3 nucleotides are TGCAGTGCCACTAGAGCTGCGGGGCAAGAGACCCAGTACTTC. This gives the protein CSATRAAGQETQYF.

The rearrangement joins TRBV7-2 to TRBJ1-4; D is unresolved. CDR3 length: 13 amino acids. Germline V gene sequence: CDR1 SGHTA, CDR2 FQGNSA. Trimming left V 3 bases short and J 0 bases short, with 2 bases between. The CDR3 sequence: CASSLTTNEKLFF. CDR3 in DNA: TGTGCCAGCAGCTTGACAACTAATGAAAAACTGTTTTTT.

The chain uses TRBV11-2 and TRBJ2-7; 7 nucleotides align to TRBD1. Germline V lookup: CDR1 SGHAT, CDR2 FQNNGV. The CDR3 is 15 amino acids. V shed 4 bases, J shed 4 bases, and the junction held 10 bases outside the gene matches. The DNA of the CDR3 is TGTGCCAGCAGCTCCCCGAGGGGGCACCCGTACGAGCAGTACTTC. Protein sequence: CASSSPRGHPYEQYF.

Here the CDR3 DNA reads TGTGCCTGGAGTCACGGGGGGGCCTACAATGAGCAGTTCTTC. Amino acids: CAWSHGGAYNEQFF. This chain uses TRBV30 with TRBJ2-1, with 8 bases that match TRBD2. This CDR3 is built from 14 residues. Trimming removed 2 bases from V and 2 bases from J; junction bases left unmatched: 2. Germline CDR1 is GTSNPN and CDR2 is SVGIG (reference sequence). Combining the CDR3 with reference TRBV30 and TRBJ2-1 gives the whole variable domain SQTIHQWPATLVQPVGSPLSLECTVEGTSNPNLYWYRQAAGRGLQLLFYSVGIGQISSEVPQNLSASRPQDRQFILSSKKLLLSDSGFYLCAWSHGGAYNEQFFGPGTRLTVL.

The chain links TRBV7-6 to TRBJ2-5; TRBD2 aligns across 9 bases. The CDR3 spans 14 residues. Germline CDR1 and CDR2: SGHVS and FNYEAQ. With 2 bases clipped from V and 5 bases from J, the junction kept 3 bases outside the gene matches. The CDR3 DNA follows: TGTGCCAGCAGCTTAACTAGCGGGTGGGAGACCCAGTACTTC. Protein: CASSLTSGWETQYF.

The rearrangement joins TRBV6-1 to TRBJ1-5; D is unresolved. This CDR3 is built from 12 residues. Germline V gene lookup returns CDR1 MNHNS and CDR2 SASEGT. Trimming cost V 4 bases and J 3 bases, with 4 bases left between them. The CDR3 loop reads CASSGPNQPQHF. CDR3 DNA sequence: TGTGCCAGCAGTGGGCCCAATCAGCCCCAGCATTTT.

The chain uses TRBV14 and TRBJ2-5; D remains unclear. V dropped 4 bases and J dropped 2 bases, with 8 bases sitting between them. This CDR3 has 13 amino acids. The germline V gene has CDR1 SGHDN and CDR2 FVKESK. CDR3 amino acids: CASSPQKQETQYF. The CDR3 region has the DNA TGTGCCAGCAGCCCGCAGAAACAAGAGACCCAGTACTTC.

V is TRBV30 and J is TRBJ1-1; D unclear. This CDR3 comprises 11 residues. Germline CDR1 GTSNPN, CDR2 SVGIG (reference sequence). V shed 4 bases and J shed 3 bases, with 6 bases lying between them. Here the CDR3 DNA reads TGTGCCTGGATAGTCCACACTGAAGCTTTCTTT. Protein product: CAWIVHTEAFF.

The rearrangement uses TRBV7-9 and TRBJ2-1; D is perhaps TRBD2 (7 bases). The CDR3 runs to 12 residues. The V end lost 5 bases, the J end lost 10 bases, and 12 bases lay between the germline ends. Looked up from germline, CDR1 is SEHNR and CDR2 is FQNEAQ (reference sequence). This CDR3 is CASSVGGGEQFF. As DNA, the CDR3 is TGTGCCAGCAGCGTAGGGGGAGGGGAGCAGTTCTTC.

This clonotype has a single count. The DNA of the CDR3 is TGTGCCTGGAGTACCCAGGTCCAAGAGACCCAGTACTTC. It encodes CAWSTQVQETQYF. The chain employs TRBV30 and TRBJ2-5; D unclear. This CDR3 region has 13 residues. The germline CDR1 and CDR2 sequences are GTSNPN and SVGIG (reference sequence). V was trimmed by 2 bases and J by 1 base, leaving 8 bases between them.

For the CDR3, the DNA is TGTGCCATCCGAAGACAGAGCAGCTCCTACAATGAGCAGTTCTTC. This translates into CAIRRQSSSYNEQFF. The chain links TRBV10-3 to TRBJ2-1, with D perhaps matching TRBD1 (5 bases). Trimming shortened V by 8 bases and J by 0 bases, and 14 bases separated the two germline ends. The germline CDR1 and CDR2 sequences are ENHRY and SYGVKD. The CDR3 is made up of 15 amino acids.

This chain connects TRBV19 to TRBJ1-6; D call uncertain. Germline loops: CDR1 LNHDA, CDR2 SQIVND (reference sequence). Between the trimmed V and J ends, which lost 5 bases and 2 bases, there was a span of 7 bases. This CDR3 has 14 residues. CDR3 nucleotides: TGTGCCAGTAGTGGGGTAACCTATAATTCACCCCTCCACTTT. Its protein product is CASSGVTYNSPLHF.

The chain is built from TRBV30 and TRBJ2-6, with D possibly matching TRBD2 (5 bases). V was pared by 1 base and J by 3 bases, with 13 bases between. Germline CDR1 reads GTSNPN; CDR2 reads SVGIG (reference sequence). CDR3 size: 16 residues. The CDR3 region has the DNA TGTGCCTGGAGTGCCTTAGCGTTCGTTGGGGCCAACGTCCTGACTTTC. This sequence encodes CAWSALAFVGANVLTF.